Given below is one T cell receptor (beta chain) in context. The V end lost 0 bases, the J end lost 0 bases, and 18 bases lay between the germline ends. CDR1 is LGHNA and CDR2 is YSLEER in the germline V gene. This CDR3 is 18 amino acids long. MiXCR, applied by TCRdb to the RT-PCR reads, yields one record per CDR3 protein. This table holds some 960,000 distinct CDR3 sequences, approximately 18% found once. The data were obtained in a study of patients and donors after allogeneic stem cell transplantation. The material sequenced was blood, either unsorted or a sorted T cell fraction (not recorded which). The V call is TRBV4-3, the J call TRBJ2-7; D gene unclear. This TCR came from a human donor who was either an allogeneic HSCT recipient or a stem cell or donor lymphocyte infusion donor (not recorded which). It is not recorded whose cells these are; they may come from a transplant donor. CDR3 in DNA: TGCGCCAGCAGCCAAGATAGGTACGAGACGGGTCCCTCCTACGAGCAGTACTTC. Translated, it gives CASSQDRYETGPSYEQYF.